This is a list of T cell receptor beta chains from one sample in a study of beta chain features in type 1 diabetes. The data were produced by immunoSEQ multiplex PCR, yet TCRdb's version contains in-frame clones alone and is incomplete. Among about 370,000 clones listed, around a tenth were seen once. Material: central memory CD4+ T cells from blood. The receptors stem from a man younger than 40 with type 1 diabetes. The CDR3 runs from the conserved cysteine through the conserved F or W. A D gene is named only where the DNA matches it firmly. Clone size is shown for a subset of rows, as once, few, many or a class of expanded clone.

clone size: few; J gene: TRBJ2-3; V gene: TRBV28; CDR3 length: 15; D gene: NA; CDR3 DNA: TGTGCCAGCAGCCAGGGAGTATTGGGACGAGATACGCAGTATTTT; CDR3 protein: CASSQGVLGRDTQYF
clone size: once; J gene: TRBJ2-4; V gene: TRBV7-9; CDR3 length: 12; D gene: NA; CDR3 DNA: TGTGCCAGCAGCCAAGCCGAAAACATTCAGTACTTC; CDR3 protein: CASSQAENIQYF
clone size: few; J gene: TRBJ2-3; V gene: TRBV11-2; CDR3 length: 15; D gene: TRBD2; CDR3 DNA: TGTGCCAGCAGCACGAGCGGGAGCCGGAAAGATACGCAGTATTTT; CDR3 protein: CASSTSGSRKDTQYF
clone size: few; J gene: TRBJ2-2; V gene: TRBV7-2; CDR3 length: 17; D gene: TRBD1; CDR3 DNA: TGTGCCAGCAGCTTAGTTTGGGGGGACAGGGGCTCCGGGGAGCTGTTTTTT; CDR3 protein: CASSLVWGDRGSGELFF
clone size: few; J gene: TRBJ2-3; V gene: TRBV18; CDR3 length: 15; D gene: TRBD2; CDR3 DNA: TGTGCCAGCTCACCACCGGTGACTAGCGGGAGTACGCAGTATTTT; CDR3 protein: CASSPPVTSGSTQYF
clone size: few; J gene: TRBJ2-5; V gene: TRBV14; CDR3 length: 11; D gene: NA; CDR3 DNA: TGTGCCAGCAGCCATCCTTCGGCCCAGTACTTC; CDR3 protein: CASSHPSAQYF
clone size: NA; J gene: TRBJ2-7; V gene: TRBV23-1; CDR3 length: 20; D gene: TRBD1; CDR3 DNA: TGCGCCAGCAGTCAATCCCTCATTCCAAACAGGGGCCATAGCTCCTACGAGCAGTACTTC; CDR3 protein: CASSQSLIPNRGHSSYEQYF
clone size: NA; J gene: TRBJ2-3; V gene: TRBV19; CDR3 length: 14; D gene: NA; CDR3 DNA: TGTGCCAGTAAGGAGAGTGCGGGCCGAGATACGCAGTATTTT; CDR3 protein: CASKESAGRDTQYF
clone size: NA; J gene: TRBJ2-7; V gene: TRBV7-2; CDR3 length: 18; D gene: TRBD1; CDR3 DNA: TGTGCCAGCAGCTTAAAAACTTCCGGGACAGTCAGCTCCTACGAGCAGTACTTC; CDR3 protein: CASSLKTSGTVSSYEQYF
clone size: few; J gene: TRBJ2-2; V gene: TRBV18; CDR3 length: 14; D gene: NA; CDR3 DNA: TGTGCCAGCTCACCACCGATGAACACCGGGGAGCTGTTTTTT; CDR3 protein: CASSPPMNTGELFF
clone size: few; J gene: TRBJ2-3; V gene: TRBV7-9; CDR3 length: 11; D gene: NA; CDR3 DNA: TGTGCCAGCAGCTTTAGGGATACGCAGTATTTT; CDR3 protein: CASSFRDTQYF
clone size: few; J gene: TRBJ2-1; V gene: TRBV4-3; CDR3 length: 16; D gene: NA; CDR3 DNA: TGCGCCAGCAGCCAGGGGGACCCCGGGGCCTACAATGAGCAGTTCTTC; CDR3 protein: CASSQGDPGAYNEQFF
clone size: many; J gene: TRBJ2-1; V gene: TRBV10-3; CDR3 length: 15; D gene: NA; CDR3 DNA: TGTGCCATCAGTGAGGGAACAGGGTGGGACAATGAGCAGTTCTTC; CDR3 protein: CAISEGTGWDNEQFF
clone size: few; J gene: TRBJ1-5; V gene: TRBV5-1; CDR3 length: 14; D gene: NA; CDR3 DNA: TGCGCCAGCAGCTTGGGCACAGGGATACAGCCCCAGCATTTT; CDR3 protein: CASSLGTGIQPQHF
clone size: few; J gene: TRBJ1-1; V gene: TRBV28; CDR3 length: 12; D gene: NA; CDR3 DNA: TGTGCCAGCAGTTTACAACAGTTCGAAGCTTTCTTT; CDR3 protein: CASSLQQFEAFF
clone size: many; J gene: TRBJ2-3; V gene: TRBV5-4; CDR3 length: 15; D gene: TRBD1; CDR3 DNA: TGTGCCAGCAGCACCGACAGGGACCACACAGATACGCAGTATTTT; CDR3 protein: CASSTDRDHTDTQYF
clone size: few; J gene: TRBJ2-7; V gene: TRBV18; CDR3 length: 12; D gene: TRBD1; CDR3 DNA: TGTGCCAGCGCCGGGACAGGAAACGAGCAGTACTTC; CDR3 protein: CASAGTGNEQYF
clone size: few; J gene: TRBJ2-7; V gene: TRBV9; CDR3 length: 12; D gene: NA; CDR3 DNA: TGTGCCAGCAGCGCGGAGGGAGGGGGCAAGTACTTC; CDR3 protein: CASSAEGGGKYF
clone size: few; J gene: TRBJ1-2; V gene: TRBV30; CDR3 length: 15; D gene: NA; CDR3 DNA: TGTGCCTGGCATAGCCGGACGATCATTAACTATGGCTACACCTTC; CDR3 protein: CAWHSRTIINYGYTF
clone size: many; J gene: TRBJ2-1; V gene: TRBV6-6; CDR3 length: 11; D gene: NA; CDR3 DNA: TGTGCCAGCAGCCCCGTCGATGAGCAGTTCTTC; CDR3 protein: CASSPVDEQFF
clone size: few; J gene: TRBJ2-1; V gene: TRBV27; CDR3 length: 16; D gene: TRBD1; CDR3 DNA: TGTGCCAGCAGCCCGCCCGGGACAGGGGCCTACAATGAGCAGTTCTTC; CDR3 protein: CASSPPGTGAYNEQFF
clone size: NA; J gene: TRBJ2-6; V gene: TRBV5-4; CDR3 length: 17; D gene: NA; CDR3 DNA: TGTGCCAGCAGCTTTTACGTGTCCCGCTCTGGGGCCAACGTCCTGACTTTC; CDR3 protein: CASSFYVSRSGANVLTF
clone size: many; J gene: TRBJ1-5; V gene: TRBV19; CDR3 length: 15; D gene: TRBD1; CDR3 DNA: TGTGCCAGTAGTATGGGGGGGACAGGGTACCAGCCCCAGCATTTT; CDR3 protein: CASSMGGTGYQPQHF
clone size: many; J gene: TRBJ2-3; V gene: TRBV7-9; CDR3 length: 16; D gene: NA; CDR3 DNA: TGTGCCAGCAGCTTAGGCACGGGGGCACGCACAGATACGCAGTATTTT; CDR3 protein: CASSLGTGARTDTQYF
clone size: NA; J gene: TRBJ2-3; V gene: TRBV7-2; CDR3 length: 13; D gene: NA; CDR3 DNA: TGTGCCAGCAGCTTAGCGTCGGGACCTAGTCCGTATTTT; CDR3 protein: CASSLASGPSPYF
clone size: NA; J gene: TRBJ2-3; V gene: TRBV11-3; CDR3 length: 16; D gene: NA; CDR3 DNA: TGTGCCAGCAGCCTAGGACTCGACCATTCCACAGATACGCAGTATTTT; CDR3 protein: CASSLGLDHSTDTQYF
clone size: few; J gene: TRBJ2-3; V gene: TRBV11-3; CDR3 length: 15; D gene: NA; CDR3 DNA: TGTGCCAGCAGCTTTGGTTGGAAGGGCGCAGATACGCAGTATTTT; CDR3 protein: CASSFGWKGADTQYF
clone size: few; J gene: TRBJ1-1; V gene: TRBV4-2; CDR3 length: 15; D gene: NA; CDR3 DNA: TGTGCCAGCAGCCAAGATCGGGACATTAGAGATCGTGCTTTCTTT; CDR3 protein: CASSQDRDIRDRAFF
clone size: NA; J gene: TRBJ2-6; V gene: TRBV5-4; CDR3 length: 15; D gene: NA; CDR3 DNA: TGTGCCAGCAGCCCTGTCGGCTCTGGGGCCAACGTCCTGACTTTC; CDR3 protein: CASSPVGSGANVLTF
clone size: NA; J gene: TRBJ2-6; V gene: TRBV9; CDR3 length: 17; D gene: NA; CDR3 DNA: TGTGCCAGCAGCGTAGGTAGGTGGATCTCTGGGGCCAACGTCCTGACTTTC; CDR3 protein: CASSVGRWISGANVLTF
clone size: NA; J gene: TRBJ1-2; V gene: TRBV5-1; CDR3 length: 14; D gene: TRBD1; CDR3 DNA: TGCGCCAGCAGCTTGGGGACAGGGCTGCATGGCTACACCTTC; CDR3 protein: CASSLGTGLHGYTF
clone size: few; J gene: TRBJ2-7; V gene: TRBV2; CDR3 length: 12; D gene: TRBD2; CDR3 DNA: TGTGCCAGCGGCGGGAGGGCCGTCGAGCAGTACTTC; CDR3 protein: CASGGRAVEQYF
clone size: few; J gene: TRBJ2-5; V gene: TRBV7-6; CDR3 length: 14; D gene: NA; CDR3 DNA: TGTGCTAGCAGCCAGGGGCGGGAGAGAGAGACCCAGTACTTC; CDR3 protein: CASSQGRERETQYF
clone size: few; J gene: TRBJ2-5; V gene: TRBV9; CDR3 length: 14; D gene: TRBD1; CDR3 DNA: TGTGCCAGCAGCCCCACGACAGGGATAGAGACCCAGTACTTC; CDR3 protein: CASSPTTGIETQYF
clone size: many; J gene: TRBJ2-7; V gene: TRBV10-3; CDR3 length: 14; D gene: TRBD2; CDR3 DNA: TGTGCCATCAGCTGGACTAGCGTAACCTACGAGCAGTACTTC; CDR3 protein: CAISWTSVTYEQYF
clone size: few; J gene: TRBJ2-1; V gene: TRBV2; CDR3 length: 16; D gene: NA; CDR3 DNA: TGTGCCAGCAGTGAACGCCTCTCCGGATCGCTGAATGAGCAGTTCTTC; CDR3 protein: CASSERLSGSLNEQFF
clone size: NA; J gene: TRBJ2-7; V gene: TRBV11-2; CDR3 length: 15; D gene: NA; CDR3 DNA: TGTGCCAGCAGCCCCTCAGGGGGGGATGACTACGAGCAGTACTTC; CDR3 protein: CASSPSGGDDYEQYF
clone size: NA; J gene: TRBJ2-3; V gene: TRBV19; CDR3 length: 14; D gene: NA; CDR3 DNA: TGTGCCAGTAGTCCGGGACAACACACAGATACGCAGTATTTT; CDR3 protein: CASSPGQHTDTQYF
clone size: NA; J gene: TRBJ1-4; V gene: TRBV5-1; CDR3 length: 15; D gene: NA; CDR3 DNA: TGCGCCAGCAGCCCTAACACAGCAACTAATGAAAAACTGTTTTTT; CDR3 protein: CASSPNTATNEKLFF
clone size: NA; J gene: TRBJ1-5; V gene: TRBV18; CDR3 length: 14; D gene: TRBD1; CDR3 DNA: TGTGCCAGCTCCCCACAGGGGGCTGATCAGCCCCAGCATTTT; CDR3 protein: CASSPQGADQPQHF
clone size: NA; J gene: TRBJ2-3; V gene: TRBV6-6; CDR3 length: 16; D gene: NA; CDR3 DNA: TGTGCCAGCAGTTACTCTGAAGCGGATAGCACAGATACGCAGTATTTT; CDR3 protein: CASSYSEADSTDTQYF
clone size: few; J gene: TRBJ2-5; V gene: TRBV28; CDR3 length: 11; D gene: NA; CDR3 DNA: TGTGCCAGCAGTTGGACCTCTACCCAGTACTTC; CDR3 protein: CASSWTSTQYF
clone size: few; J gene: TRBJ2-3; V gene: TRBV29-1; CDR3 length: 15; D gene: NA; CDR3 DNA: TGCAGCGTTCTCAGGGGGGGATTTAGCACAGATACGCAGTATTTT; CDR3 protein: CSVLRGGFSTDTQYF
clone size: few; J gene: TRBJ2-7; V gene: TRBV7-2; CDR3 length: 16; D gene: TRBD2; CDR3 DNA: TGTGCCAGCAGTTTACTTTCTAGCGGGATGGACTACGAGCAGTACTTC; CDR3 protein: CASSLLSSGMDYEQYF
clone size: few; J gene: TRBJ1-5; V gene: TRBV27; CDR3 length: 15; D gene: NA; CDR3 DNA: TGTGCCAGCAGTTTGGGGGCGATTCCCTATCAGCCCCAGCATTTT; CDR3 protein: CASSLGAIPYQPQHF
clone size: few; J gene: TRBJ1-2; V gene: TRBV6-6; CDR3 length: 13; D gene: NA; CDR3 DNA: TGTGCCAGCAGTTACGTAGCTAACTATGGCTACACCTTC; CDR3 protein: CASSYVANYGYTF